This T cell receptor beta chain was captured in a study of OX40 agonist ivuxolimab in advanced cancers. The data were produced by immunoSEQ multiplex PCR, yet TCRdb's version contains in-frame clones alone and is incomplete. The repertoire holds roughly 74,000 clones, approximately 84% seen once, with about 2.1% in the top ten. Per the germline V gene, CDR1 is SGHDT and CDR2 is YYEEEE. V dropped 4 bases and J dropped 0; count of bases not matched to a gene: 7. The CDR3 sequence is 16 residues long. Sequencing was performed on CD4+ or CD8+ T cells sorted from blood, taken in a trial of the OX40 agonist ivuxolimab. The receptor's source is an adult with an advanced solid tumor such as melanoma, head and neck, liver or kidney cancer. The chain couples TRBV5-6 to TRBJ2-1; 7 bases line up with TRBD2. The DNA of the CDR3 is TGTGCCAGCAGCCTCCGGGGGGAGAGCTCCTACAATGAGCAGTTCTTC. It translates to CASSLRGESSYNEQFF.